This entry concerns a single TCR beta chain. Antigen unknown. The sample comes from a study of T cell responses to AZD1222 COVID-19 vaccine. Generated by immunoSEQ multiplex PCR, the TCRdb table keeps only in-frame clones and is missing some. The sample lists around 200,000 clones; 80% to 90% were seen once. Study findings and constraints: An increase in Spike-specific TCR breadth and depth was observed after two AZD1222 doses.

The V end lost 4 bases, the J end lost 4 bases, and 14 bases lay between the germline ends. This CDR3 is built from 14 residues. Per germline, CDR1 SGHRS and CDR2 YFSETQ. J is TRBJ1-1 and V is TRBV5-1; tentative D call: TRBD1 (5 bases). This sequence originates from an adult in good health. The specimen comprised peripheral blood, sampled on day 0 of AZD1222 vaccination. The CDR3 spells CASSPPTGGTEAFF. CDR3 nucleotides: TGCGCCAGCAGCCCCCCCACAGGAGGCACTGAAGCTTTCTTT.